This TCR beta chain was captured by sequencing in a study of CD8 T cells in Susac syndrome. Random hexamers served to reverse transcribe roughly 0.45 to 1 ug RNA. TCRdb called the immunoSEQ multiplex PCR reads again in MiXCR, with one record for every CDR3 protein. The sample shows approximately 110,000 distinct CDR3 sequences, roughly 93% of them seen only once. The CDR3 sequence is 14 residues long. CDR1 and CDR2 from the germline V gene are SGHVS and FQNEAQ. Trimming left V 4 bases short and J 0 bases short, with 10 bases between. Material for sequencing was CD8+ T cells from PBMCs. The rearrangement joins TRBV7-8 to TRBJ2-7; D uncertain. This TCR was sampled from a human donor with multiple sclerosis. The CDR3 region has the DNA TGTGCCAGCAGCTCCCGACGAAGCTCCTACGAGCAGTACGTC. Amino acid sequence: CASSSRRSSYEQYV.